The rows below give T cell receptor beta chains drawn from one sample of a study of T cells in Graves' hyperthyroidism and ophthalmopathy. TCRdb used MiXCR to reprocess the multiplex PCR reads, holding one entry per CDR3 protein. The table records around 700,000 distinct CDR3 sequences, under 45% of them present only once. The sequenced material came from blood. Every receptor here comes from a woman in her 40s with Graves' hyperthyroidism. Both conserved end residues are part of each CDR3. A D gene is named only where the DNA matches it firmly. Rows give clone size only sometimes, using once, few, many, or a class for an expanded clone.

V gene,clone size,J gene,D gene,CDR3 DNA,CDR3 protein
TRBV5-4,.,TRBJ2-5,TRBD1,TGTGCCAGCAGCATACCGGGACAGGGGGGTGAGACCCAGTACTTC,CASSIPGQGGETQYF
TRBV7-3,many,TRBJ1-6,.,TGTGCCAGCAGCTTGGGGACCCGGGATTCACCCCTCCACTTT,CASSLGTRDSPLHF
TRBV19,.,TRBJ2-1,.,TGTGCCAGTAGGAGCGGGTTTGAGCAGTTCTTC,CASRSGFEQFF
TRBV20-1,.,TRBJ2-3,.,TGCAGTGCTAGAGGACCGGGACTTCCCACAGATACGCAGTATTTT,CSARGPGLPTDTQYF
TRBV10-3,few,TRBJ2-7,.,TGTGCCAGCAGTTACTCGAAACTCCTTTACGAGCAGTACTTC,CASSYSKLLYEQYF
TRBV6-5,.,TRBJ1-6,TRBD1,TGTGCCAGCAGTGACAGGGGGAGGAATTCACCCCTCCACTTT,CASSDRGRNSPLHF
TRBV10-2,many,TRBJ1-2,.,TGCGCCAGCAGGGCCGGGGACGCTAACTATGGCTACACCTTC,CASRAGDANYGYTF
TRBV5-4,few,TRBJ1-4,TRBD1,TGTGCCAGCTCATCCCAGGACAGGGCCGTTGAAAAACTGTTTTTT,CASSSQDRAVEKLFF
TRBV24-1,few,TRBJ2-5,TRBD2,TGTGCAGTGGCTAGCGGGAGTAGAGGAGAGACCCAGTACTTC,CAVASGSRGETQYF
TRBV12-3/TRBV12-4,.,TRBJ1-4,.,TGTGCCAGCAGTTGGGACTGCTGCGGGGAAAAACTGTTTTTT,CASSWDCCGEKLFF
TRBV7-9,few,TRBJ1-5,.,TGTGCCAGCAGCTTACGATTTTCAGCTGATAGCAATCAGCCCCAGCATTTT,CASSLRFSADSNQPQHF
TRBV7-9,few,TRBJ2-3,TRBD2,TGTGCCAGCAGCTTAGGGACTAGCGGGAGGTGGGATACGCAGTATTTT,CASSLGTSGRWDTQYF
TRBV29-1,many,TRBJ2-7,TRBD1,TGCAGCGTTGAAGTGGGGACAGGGGGTGAGCAGTACTTC,CSVEVGTGGEQYF
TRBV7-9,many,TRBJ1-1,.,TGTGCCAGCAGCTCCTCTGGATGGGGTGAAGCTTTCTTT,CASSSSGWGEAFF
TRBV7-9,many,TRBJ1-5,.,TGTGCCAGCAGCAGCAACAGGGATCAGCCCCAGCATTTT,CASSSNRDQPQHF
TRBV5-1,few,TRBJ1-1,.,TGCGCCAGCAGCTCGGGGACCCTGGTCACTGAAGCTTTCTTT,CASSSGTLVTEAFF
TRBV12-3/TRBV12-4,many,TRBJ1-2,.,TGTGCCAGCAGTTCAGGGGTGCGGGGCTACACCTTC,CASSSGVRGYTF
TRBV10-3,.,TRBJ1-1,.,TGTGCCAGCACCGAAGTTCCCCTTTTGACTATGAACACTGAAGCTTTCTTT,CASTEVPLLTMNTEAFF
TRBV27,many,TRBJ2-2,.,TGTGCCAGCAGTTTAGACAGTGGGGAGCTGTTTTTT,CASSLDSGELFF
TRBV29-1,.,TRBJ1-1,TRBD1,TGCAGCGCCATGACCGGGACAGGTGAAGCTTTCTTT,CSAMTGTGEAFF
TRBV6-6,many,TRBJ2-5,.,TGTGCCAGCAGTCGCGGACTGGTAGAGACCCAGTACTTC,CASSRGLVETQYF
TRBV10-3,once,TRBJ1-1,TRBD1,TGTGCCTGGAGCGGACAGGGGGCGGGCACTGAAGCTTTCTTT,CAWSGQGAGTEAFF
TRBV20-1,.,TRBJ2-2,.,TGCAGTGCTAGAGGTGAACTCGAAACAGGAGGTTGGGAGCTGTTTTTT,CSARGELETGGWELFF
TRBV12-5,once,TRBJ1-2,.,TGTGCTAGTGGGGCCCCCGATCAGGGCTATGGCTACACCTTC,CASGAPDQGYGYTF
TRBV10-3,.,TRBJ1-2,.,TGTGCCATCAGTGAGTTTGGAGGGCAGCCAGATTTGGAAGGCTACACCTTC,CAISEFGGQPDLEGYTF
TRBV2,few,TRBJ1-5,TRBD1,TGTGCCAGCGGCCCGACAGGGGCAGGCAATCAGCCCCAGCATTTT,CASGPTGAGNQPQHF
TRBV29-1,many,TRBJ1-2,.,TGCTTTGTCAGAGACGACTATGGCTACACCTTC,CFVRDDYGYTF
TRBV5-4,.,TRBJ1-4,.,TGTGCCACCGGGGTGGGTGGTGATGAAAAACTGTTTTTT,CATGVGGDEKLFF